This T cell receptor beta chain is drawn from a study of T cell responses to AZD1222 COVID-19 vaccine. TCRdb's copy holds only in-frame clones and misses some; the assay was immunoSEQ multiplex PCR. The repertoire holds approximately 190,000 clones, 90% to 95% seen once, with about 4% in the top ten. This clone was detected only once. This clonotype was obtained from an adult who received the MenACWY meningococcal vaccine as a control. Material: peripheral blood, obtained 28 days after the second dose of the MenACWY control vaccine.

CDR3 sequence: CASGTGVNTGELFF. The DNA of the CDR3 is TGTGCCAGCGGAACCGGGGTAAACACCGGGGAGCTGTTTTTT. The J gene is TRBJ2-2, the V gene TRBV11-1; TRBD2 might be the D (5 bases). V dropped 8 bases and J dropped 2 bases, with 12 bases sitting between them. The germline V gene encodes CDR1 SGHAT and CDR2 FQDESV (reference sequence). The CDR3 covers 14 residues.